A single sample is the source of the 19 T cell receptor beta chains below, sequenced in a study of monozygotic twins with inflammatory bowel disease. TCRdb re-called the 5' RACE reads, yielding one record per CDR3 amino acid sequence without DNA. Found here are approximately 160,000 distinct CDR3 sequences; the top ten clones hold 7.4%. The sequencing sample was made of blood. The receptors stem from a human donor with ulcerative colitis or Crohn's disease, or a healthy co-twin of an affected twin (not recorded which).

The J gene is TRBJ2-3, the V gene TRBV20-1; TCRdb indicates TRBD1, and absent DNA this call remains unverified. This CDR3 comprises 12 residues. Germline V gene sequence: CDR1 DFQATT, CDR2 SNEGSKA (reference sequence). The CDR3 sequence is CSATLGTDTQYF.

The gene calls are TRBV5-1 and TRBJ1-3; TCRdb gives TRBD1 as the D gene, but with no DNA this cannot be confirmed. The CDR3 consists of 16 residues. CDR1 and CDR2 from the germline V gene are SGHRS and YFSETQ. CDR3 sequence reads: CASSSTTGEDRNTIYF.

V and J are TRBV30 and TRBJ1-1; TCRdb's D call of TRBD1 is untestable without DNA. The CDR3 has 12 amino acids. CDR1 and CDR2 (germline): GTSNPN, SVGIG (reference sequence). This CDR3 reads CAFIRGSSEAFF. Complete variable domain (other parts from reference TRBV30 and TRBJ1-1): SQTIHQWPATLVQPVGSPLSLECTVEGTSNPNLYWYRQAAGRGLQLLFYSVGIGQISSEVPQNLSASRPQDRQFILSSKKLLLSDSGFYLCAFIRGSSEAFFGQGTRLTVV.

This chain connects TRBV2 to TRBJ2-1; TCRdb returns TRBD1, unconfirmable since there is no DNA. The germline gives CDR1 SNHLY, CDR2 FYNNEI. The CDR3 extends over 15 amino acids. The CDR3 loop is CASSDMGGVYNEQFF.

The genes are TRBV6-5 and TRBJ2-5; the D gene TCRdb calls, TRBD1, cannot be checked with no DNA. Germline V lookup: CDR1 MNHEY, CDR2 SVGAGI. The CDR3 extends over 14 amino acids. The CDR3 is CASSYSSGGETQYF.

The chain has TRBV5-5 and TRBJ1-5; TCRdb indicates TRBD1, and absent DNA this call remains unverified. CDR1 and CDR2 from the germline V gene are SGHKS and YYEKEE (reference sequence). There are 16 residues in the CDR3. CDR3 sequence reads: CASSLRFRQGNQPQHF.

The CDR3 sequence is CASSESGVNEQFF. The rearrangement uses TRBV25-1 and TRBJ2-1; absent DNA, TCRdb's TRBD1 call cannot be checked. This CDR3 is 13 amino acids long. The germline CDR1 and CDR2 sequences are MGHDK and SYGVNS.

The V and J genes are TRBV14 and TRBJ2-2; without DNA, the TCRdb call of TRBD1 cannot be checked. The CDR3 spans 17 residues. From germline, CDR1 is SGHDN and CDR2 FVKESK. The CDR3 sequence: CASSQEARGGNTGELFF.

The chain uses TRBV12-3 or TRBV12-4 and TRBJ2-2; TCRdb calls TRBD2, which cannot be checked without DNA. The CDR3 totals 17 residues. CDR3 loop: CASRRRLAGGPGGELFF.

CDR3 protein: CASRRGSALNEQFF. This chain links TRBV12-3 or TRBV12-4 with TRBJ2-1; TCRdb reports TRBD2, a call that lacks DNA to check it against. This CDR3 contains 14 residues.

The V and J genes are TRBV6-5 and TRBJ1-1; checking the TCRdb D call of TRBD1 is not possible without DNA. CDR3 size: 15 residues. Germline CDR1 is MNHEY and CDR2 is SVGAGI. The CDR3 sequence: CANSYHSRGSTEAFF.

CDR3 in amino acids: CSAAGAATNEKLFF. This chain links TRBV20-1 with TRBJ1-4; the TCRdb D gene call, TRBD1, has no DNA to confirm it. The CDR3 is 14 residues long. From germline, CDR1 is DFQATT and CDR2 SNEGSKA (reference sequence).

This chain links TRBV20-1 with TRBJ2-7. Looked up from germline, CDR1 is DFQATT and CDR2 is SNEGSKA (reference sequence). The CDR3 contains 14 residues. The CDR3 is CSARDPSTPYEQYF.

The gene calls are TRBV27 and TRBJ1-2; there is no DNA to check the TCRdb D call of TRBD1. The CDR3 length is 13 residues. Germline lookup yields CDR1 MNHEY and CDR2 SMNVEV (reference sequence). CDR3 protein: CASSYGTAYGYTF.

The gene calls are TRBV5-6 and TRBJ1-1; TCRdb names TRBD1, which stays unverified in the absence of DNA. Germline assignment: CDR1 SGHDT and CDR2 YYEEEE. CDR3 length: 15 residues. CDR3 loop: CASSWGQIENTEAFF.

V usage is TRBV12-3 or TRBV12-4 and J usage is TRBJ2-3; TCRdb's D call of TRBD1 is untestable without DNA. The CDR3 is made up of 15 amino acids. CDR3 protein: CASSTGRTLTDTQYF.

The chain joins TRBV5-1 to TRBJ2-1; TCRdb reports TRBD2, a call that lacks DNA to check it against. This CDR3 has 15 residues. Germline V lookup: CDR1 SGHRS, CDR2 YFSETQ. CDR3 amino acids: CASSFLREGRGEQFF.

The rearrangement links TRBV20-1 to TRBJ2-3; the TCRdb D gene call, TRBD1, has no DNA to confirm it. Germline values: CDR1 DFQATT, CDR2 SNEGSKA (reference sequence). The CDR3 is 14 residues long. CDR3 amino acids: CSAIKGGFGDTQYF.

The CDR3 sequence is CAITMTQNYGYTF. The rearrangement links TRBV10-3 to TRBJ1-2. CDR3 length: 13 amino acids. Germline assignment: CDR1 ENHRY and CDR2 SYGVKD.